This T cell receptor (beta chain) emerged from a study of neurological immune-mediated disorders. A 10-nucleotide random UMI tagged transcripts in template-switch 5'RACE cDNA synthesis. TCRdb re-derived calls from the 5' RACE reads in MiXCR, one entry per CDR3 protein. The table shows about 31,000 distinct CDR3 sequences, with more than 10% occurring only once. Regarding time point: technical triplicate 2. The sorted libraries started from around 970,000 CD4+ or CD8+ T cells. This clonotype was detected ten times or more. Per the germline V gene, CDR1 is DFQATT and CDR2 is SNEGSKA (reference sequence). V shed 4 bases, J shed 6 bases, and the junction held 3 bases outside the gene matches. This CDR3 is built from 13 residues.

What was sequenced was CD4+ T cells from blood. The receptor's source is a female donor with HTLV-1-associated myelopathy (HAM/TSP). The chain has TRBV20-1 and TRBJ1-4; 9 nucleotides agree with TRBD1. CDR3 amino acids: CSATQGAHEKLFF. The CDR3 region has the DNA TGCAGTGCTACACAGGGGGCCCATGAAAAACTGTTTTTT.